The 25 T cell receptor beta chains given below trace back to one sample, sequenced in a study of T cells in Graves' hyperthyroidism and ophthalmopathy. The investigators amplified TCR beta CDR3 regions from RNA transcripts. First-round RT-PCR targeting the TCR CDR3 was performed with the HTBI primer set. TCRdb analysed the multiplex PCR reads with MiXCR anew, one entry per CDR3 protein. Among hundreds of thousands of distinct CDR3 sequences listed, less than 15% were seen once. The source material was blood. Receptor source: a woman younger than 35 with Graves' hyperthyroidism.

A word on this clonotype: A much larger clone sits a single nucleotide away, making a read error possible. The chain recombines TRBV18 with TRBJ1-5; D is possibly TRBD1 (6 bases). V was clipped by 3 bases and J by 9 bases, with 18 bases between them. The CDR3 contains 15 residues. Looked up from germline, CDR1 is KGHSH and CDR2 is LQKENI. The CDR3 DNA sequence: TGTGCCAGCTCACCGATCGGGGGGCCAGGTCGGCCCCAGCATTTT. Protein product: CASSPIGGPGRPQHF.

This chain uses TRBV5-4 with TRBJ2-3; the match to TRBD2 covers 7 bases. Germline V gene sequence: CDR1 SGHNT, CDR2 YYREEE (reference sequence). The trim removed 7 bases at V and 2 bases at J, leaving 7 bases unmatched. The length of the CDR3 is 14 residues. CDR3 region: CASGPQRDTDTQYF. The DNA of the CDR3 is TGTGCCAGCGGCCCTCAGCGGGACACAGATACGCAGTATTTT.

This clonotype has ten or more counts. This chain connects TRBV28 to TRBJ1-2, with D possibly TRBD1 on 6 matching bases. CDR3 length: 13 amino acids. Trimming removed 10 bases from V and 4 bases from J, with 16 bases in between. CDR1 and CDR2 from the germline V gene are MDHEN and SYDVKM. This CDR3 is CATGGGYVYGYTF. The DNA of the CDR3 is TGTGCCACCGGAGGGGGTTACGTCTATGGCTACACCTTC.

This chain's CDR3 is CASSRPGTSDEQYF. CDR3 in DNA: TGTGCCAGCAGTCGGCCGGGGACTAGCGACGAGCAGTACTTC. The V and J genes are TRBV27 and TRBJ2-7; TRBD2 aligns across 10 bases. Germline values: CDR1 MNHEY, CDR2 SMNVEV (reference sequence). This CDR3 has 14 amino acids. The junction had 6 bases not matched to a gene; V was cut back by 5 bases and J by 5 bases.

This clonotype was seen at least ten times. The chain employs TRBV20-1 and TRBJ2-1; D is possibly TRBD2 (6 bases). V lost 3 bases and J lost 6, with 9 bases in between. CDR1 DFQATT and CDR2 SNEGSKA come from the germline V gene (reference sequence). CDR3 size: 12 residues. CDR3: CSASGSINEQFF. DNA for the CDR3: TGCAGTGCTAGCGGGAGTATCAATGAGCAGTTCTTC.

This clonotype was picked up a small number of times. In nucleotides, the CDR3 is TGTGCCAGCAGTTTACGGGGGATTCCTCTAGAGACCCAGTACTTC. Its protein is CASSLRGIPLETQYF. This chain uses TRBV28 with TRBJ2-5; D is possibly TRBD2 (6 bases). This CDR3 is 15 amino acids long. Germline CDR1 is MDHEN and CDR2 is SYDVKM. The V gene lost 2 bases and the J gene lost 4 bases, with 14 bases spanning the gap.

This clonotype was detected ten times or more. DNA of the CDR3: TGTGCCAGCTCAAACCAGGGGGGGAGCTCCTACAATGAGCAGTTCTTC. Amino acids: CASSNQGGSSYNEQFF. J is TRBJ2-1 and V is TRBV18, with D perhaps given as TRBD1 or TRBD2 (7 bases each). CDR1 KGHSH and CDR2 LQKENI come from the germline V gene. V was pared by 5 bases and J by 0 bases, with 14 bases between. The CDR3 totals 16 residues.

This clonotype was counted many times. The chain is built from TRBV27 and TRBJ2-1, with 11 positions matching TRBD2. Germline V CDR1 and CDR2: MNHEY, SMNVEV (reference sequence). This CDR3 comprises 15 residues. Trimming removed 2 bases from V and 6 bases from J; junction bases left unmatched: 3. CDR3 region: CASSLGTSGINEQFF. The CDR3 nucleotides are TGTGCCAGCAGTTTAGGGACTAGCGGTATCAATGAGCAGTTCTTC.

There are many counts of this clonotype. The V and J genes are TRBV7-9 and TRBJ2-7, with 7 bases that match TRBD1. Trimming at V came to 4 bases and at J to 7 bases, leaving 10 bases not matched to a gene. The CDR3 has 14 residues. From germline, CDR1 is SEHNR and CDR2 FQNEAQ (reference sequence). The CDR3 nucleotides read TGTGCCAGCAGCTCTACAGGGGACCCCGGGGAGCAGTACTTC. Amino acids: CASSSTGDPGEQYF.

The J gene is TRBJ1-1, the V gene TRBV7-9; D unresolved. V lost 2 bases and J 4 bases, leaving 11 bases between the germline ends. The CDR3 runs to 14 residues. Looked up from germline, CDR1 is SEHNR and CDR2 is FQNEAQ (reference sequence). The chain's CDR3 is CASSLRVPFTEAFF. In nucleotides, the CDR3 is TGTGCCAGCAGCTTACGGGTGCCCTTCACTGAAGCTTTCTTT.

The sample holds a few counts of this clonotype. The V gene is TRBV20-1, the J gene TRBJ1-1; D is ambiguous. V was cut by 5 bases and J by 1 base, with 14 bases left in between. Germline V CDR1 and CDR2: DFQATT, SNEGSKA (reference sequence). This CDR3 contains 14 residues. The CDR3 protein is CSAPGLWGNTEAFF. The CDR3 region has the DNA TGCAGTGCTCCCGGCCTCTGGGGGAACACTGAAGCTTTCTTT.

This clonotype was picked up many times. The chain couples TRBV3-1 to TRBJ1-1; D perhaps matches TRBD1 (6 bases). Trimming shortened V by 2 bases and J by 5 bases, and 12 bases separated the two germline ends. Germline CDR1 and CDR2: LGHDT and YNNKEL (reference sequence). The CDR3 runs to 14 residues. The CDR3 region is CASSQSGRGTEAFF. CDR3 DNA sequence: TGTGCCAGCAGCCAATCGGGCAGGGGTACTGAAGCTTTCTTT.

This clonotype was seen a handful of times. The chain employs TRBV4-1 and TRBJ2-1; 12 nucleotides agree with TRBD2. The junction had 1 base not matched to a gene; V was cut back by 2 bases and J by 5 bases. The CDR3 has 15 amino acids. Per the germline V gene, CDR1 is MGHRA and CDR2 is YSYEKL. The CDR3 bases are TGCGCCAGCAGCCAACTAGCGGGAGGGGACAATGAGCAGTTCTTC. Translation gives CASSQLAGGDNEQFF.

The genes are TRBV7-2 and TRBJ2-2, with 8 positions matching TRBD1. The CDR3 contains 17 residues. Trimming removed 5 bases from V and 5 bases from J; junction bases left unmatched: 13. Germline V lookup: CDR1 SGHTA, CDR2 FQGNSA. The CDR3 loop reads CASSPSPGTGGTGELFF. DNA of the CDR3: TGTGCCAGCAGCCCGAGCCCCGGGACAGGAGGGACCGGGGAGCTGTTTTTT.

As for this clonotype: The junction does not match germline at one end; this may be a read error. The chain has TRBV19 and TRBJ1-2; D may be TRBD1 (6 bases). The CDR3 runs to 13 residues. CDR1 LNHDA and CDR2 SQIVND come from the germline V gene (reference sequence). The CDR3 here is CASWTADNYGCTF. In DNA form, the CDR3 reads TGTGCCAGTTGGACAGCGGATAACTATGGCTGCACCTTC.

This clonotype was observed many times. The chain employs TRBV7-3 and TRBJ2-3, with D maybe TRBD2 (6 bases). The V end lost 8 bases, the J end lost 0 bases, and 15 bases lay between the germline ends. Germline CDR1 and CDR2: SGHTA and FQGTGA. The CDR3 has 15 residues. CDR3 bases: TGTGCCAGCCGGAGCGGCGGGACTAGCACAGATACGCAGTATTTT. Its translation: CASRSGGTSTDTQYF.

The chain carries TRBV30 and TRBJ2-1; weak D call: TRBD2 (6 bases). Trimming stripped 5 bases from V and 4 bases from J, with 15 bases between. The CDR3 totals 14 residues. Germline V gene sequence: CDR1 GTSNPN, CDR2 SVGIG (reference sequence). The CDR3 DNA reads as TGTGCCTGGGGGAGGAGCGGGCCATACAATGAGCAGTTCTTC. Its protein is CAWGRSGPYNEQFF.

This clonotype was observed many times. The CDR3 sequence: CASSLKGPGFYNEQFF. CDR3 sequence (DNA): TGTGCCAGCAGTTTAAAGGGTCCCGGGTTCTACAATGAGCAGTTCTTC. This chain joins TRBV28 and TRBJ2-1; the D is unclear. The germline gives CDR1 MDHEN, CDR2 SYDVKM. The germline V and J ends were trimmed by 2 bases and 3 bases, with 14 bases remaining between them. This CDR3 region has 16 residues.

The chain employs TRBV15 and TRBJ1-2; D is undetermined. This CDR3 contains 15 residues. Trimming stripped 5 bases from V and 0 bases from J, with 13 bases between. The germline V gene has CDR1 LNHNV and CDR2 YYDKDF (reference sequence). CDR3 residues: CATSGWTGANYGYTF. As DNA, the CDR3 is TGTGCCACCAGCGGATGGACTGGGGCTAACTATGGCTACACCTTC.

This clonotype appeared many times. V usage is TRBV18 and J usage is TRBJ1-2; the D is unclear. The CDR3 covers 14 residues. Germline V gene lookup returns CDR1 KGHSH and CDR2 LQKENI. V was clipped by 6 bases and J by 6 bases, with 17 bases between them. In DNA form, the CDR3 reads TGTGCCAGCTCGGAGGTAGTTACGACTCATGGCTACACCTTC. It codes for CASSEVVTTHGYTF.

This clonotype was counted at least ten times. This chain connects TRBV20-1 to TRBJ2-7, with TRBD2 identical over 8 bases. CDR3 length equals 16 residues. V shed 3 bases and J 7 bases; nucleotides not matched to a gene: 17. Germline V gene data show CDR1 as DFQATT and CDR2 as SNEGSKA (reference sequence). CDR3 sequence reads: CSASFPRSGTGGEQYF. The CDR3 coding sequence is TGCAGTGCTAGCTTTCCCCGGAGCGGGACGGGGGGGGAGCAGTACTTC.

Notes on this clonotype: Given a much more abundant clone one base away, this may be a read error. Here the CDR3 reads CAWSVKGLDIDTQYF. Here the CDR3 DNA reads TGTGCCTGGAGTGTTAAGGGACTAGACATAGATACGCAGTATTTT. V usage is TRBV30 and J usage is TRBJ2-3, with 8 bases aligning to TRBD2. V dropped 0 bases and J dropped 5; count of bases not matched to a gene: 7. This CDR3 region has 15 residues. Germline V gene data show CDR1 as GTSNPN and CDR2 as SVGIG (reference sequence).

This clonotype has a count of ten or more. The V call is TRBV11-2, the J call TRBJ2-1; 12 nucleotides align to TRBD2. With 5 bases clipped from V and 7 bases from J, the junction kept 15 bases outside the gene matches. There are 18 residues in the CDR3. Germline values: CDR1 SGHAT, CDR2 FQNNGV. The CDR3: CASSPIGTATSGSNEQFF. Here the CDR3 DNA reads TGTGCCAGCAGCCCTATTGGGACAGCGACTAGCGGGAGTAATGAGCAGTTCTTC.

This clonotype was counted a few times. The chain combines TRBV28 with TRBJ1-5; possible D gene TRBD1, 5 bases. The germline gives CDR1 MDHEN, CDR2 SYDVKM. The CDR3 is made up of 14 amino acids. V gave up 6 bases and J gave up 3 bases, with 12 bases separating them. In nucleotides, the CDR3 is TGTGCCAGCAGCCGCAGGGCACCCAATCAGCCCCAGCATTTT. It codes for CASSRRAPNQPQHF.

This clonotype has ten or more counts. This chain's CDR3 is CARDRAPYEQYF. The CDR3 DNA is TGTGCCAGAGACAGGGCGCCCTACGAGCAGTACTTC. The V and J genes are TRBV11-3 and TRBJ2-7; TRBD1 agrees at 7 bases. The germline gives CDR1 SGHNT, CDR2 YENEEA. V gave up 9 bases and J gave up 2 bases; unmatched junction bases: 4. CDR3 length: 12 residues.